Below, 15 T cell receptor beta chains from the same sample are listed, as sequenced in a study of blood T cell repertoires in COVID-19. Method: immunoSEQ multiplex PCR; TCRdb's copy keeps in-frame clones and lacks some. The sample lists roughly 250,000 clones, approximately 84% seen once, with 1.5% to 2% in the top ten. The sequencing sample was made of peripheral blood. All receptors come from a woman of 80 years or more with acute or convalescent COVID-19.

The rearrangement uses TRBV7-9 and TRBJ2-2; 8 bases match TRBD1. Germline lookup yields CDR1 SEHNR and CDR2 FQNEAQ (reference sequence). J lost 1 base, V lost 3 bases, and 4 bases had no gene match. CDR3 size: 16 residues. This CDR3 reads CASSLTGAVNTGELFF. The DNA of the CDR3 is TGTGCCAGCAGCTTGACAGGGGCGGTGAACACCGGGGAGCTGTTTTTT.

The rearrangement joins TRBV7-9 to TRBJ1-1, with D unclear. CDR3 length: 13 residues. V lost 5 bases and J lost 1, with 8 bases in between. The germline CDR1 and CDR2 sequences are SEHNR and FQNEAQ (reference sequence). DNA for the CDR3: TGTGCCAGCAGCGAGAACGGGAACACTGAAGCTTTCTTT. Translation: CASSENGNTEAFF.

This chain joins TRBV6-5 and TRBJ2-7; 8 positions match TRBD1. CDR1 MNHEY and CDR2 SVGAGI come from the germline V gene. The CDR3 is 14 residues long. V shed 7 bases and J 6 bases; nucleotides not matched to a gene: 11. CDR3 protein: CASKSPTGVGEQYF. CDR3 nucleotides: TGTGCCAGCAAGAGTCCGACAGGGGTCGGCGAGCAGTACTTC.

The rearrangement joins TRBV6-4 to TRBJ2-2; D is unresolved. In germline, CDR1 is MRHNA, CDR2 SNTAGT. The CDR3 extends over 14 amino acids. V was pared by 1 base and J by 4 bases, with 7 bases between. The CDR3 is CASSDWAGTGELFF. The CDR3 coding sequence is TGTGCCAGCAGTGACTGGGCAGGCACCGGGGAGCTGTTTTTT.

The sample holds one count of this clone. The V call is TRBV19, the J call TRBJ2-1; the match to TRBD2 covers 9 bases. The germline CDR1 and CDR2 sequences are LNHDA and SQIVND (reference sequence). V shed 3 bases and J 7 bases; nucleotides not matched to a gene: 4. This CDR3 is 14 amino acids long. The CDR3, as DNA: TGTGCCAGTAGTATCGGCGGGAGGGTGAATGAGCAGTTCTTC. It yields the protein CASSIGGRVNEQFF.

The chain recombines TRBV5-4 with TRBJ1-2, with no clear D. V shed 4 bases and J shed 2 bases, with 6 bases lying between them. This CDR3 has 12 residues. From germline, CDR1 is SGHNT and CDR2 YYREEE (reference sequence). As DNA, the CDR3 is TGTGCCAGCAGCACTCTGAACTATGGCTACACCTTC. Amino acids: CASSTLNYGYTF.

The genes are TRBV7-9 and TRBJ1-1, with TRBD1 matching 7 bases. The CDR3 consists of 14 residues. Germline loops: CDR1 SEHNR, CDR2 FQNEAQ (reference sequence). Trimming at V came to 6 bases and at J to 2 bases, leaving 6 bases not matched to a gene. CDR3: CASRPRQGNTEAFF. The CDR3 DNA follows: TGTGCCAGCAGGCCCCGACAGGGAAACACTGAAGCTTTCTTT. Combining the CDR3 with reference TRBV7-9 and TRBJ1-1 gives the whole variable domain DTGVSQNPRHKITKRGQNVTFRCDPISEHNRLYWYRQTLGQGPEFLTYFQNEAQLEKSRLLSDRFSAERPKGSFSTLEIQRTEQGDSAMYLCASRPRQGNTEAFFGQGTRLTVV.

The V gene is TRBV7-3, the J gene TRBJ2-6; D is ambiguous. This CDR3 is 14 amino acids long. Trimming pared 4 bases from V and 4 bases from J, leaving 8 bases between. Germline values: CDR1 SGHTA, CDR2 FQGTGA. CDR3 in DNA: TGTGCCAGCAGCTCCGAGGCGGGGGCCAACGTCCTGACTTTC. Its protein is CASSSEAGANVLTF. Together with reference TRBV7-3 and TRBJ2-6, the CDR3 gives the full variable domain: GAGVSQTPSNKVTEKGKYVELRCDPISGHTALYWYRQSLGQGPEFLIYFQGTGAADDSGLPNDRFFAVRPEGSVSTLKIQRTERGDSAVYLCASSSEAGANVLTFGAGSRLTVL.

The rearrangement joins TRBV7-9 to TRBJ1-4; D might be TRBD1 (6 bases). CDR1 is SEHNR, CDR2 FQNEAQ, per germline (reference sequence). The V end was cut by 5 bases, the J end by 3 bases, with 13 bases between. This CDR3 region has 15 residues. The CDR3 loop reads CASSARTAANEKLFF. Written as DNA, the CDR3 is TGTGCCAGCAGCGCCCGGACAGCTGCTAATGAAAAACTGTTTTTT.

This chain links TRBV6-5 with TRBJ1-4; TRBD1 matches at 7 bases. Germline V gene lookup returns CDR1 MNHEY and CDR2 SVGAGI. The J segment lost 0 bases and the V segment lost 6 bases, leaving 4 bases of the junction unmatched. This CDR3 comprises 15 residues. The chain's CDR3 is CASRGGQTTNEKLFF. In DNA form, the CDR3 reads TGTGCCAGCAGAGGGGGACAGACAACTAATGAAAAACTGTTTTTT.

This rearrangement joins TRBV18 to TRBJ1-2; 7 nucleotides match TRBD1. The CDR3 is made up of 15 amino acids. V shed 2 bases and J 1 base; nucleotides not matched to a gene: 4. Germline V gene sequence: CDR1 KGHSH, CDR2 LQKENI. In DNA form, the CDR3 reads TGTGCCAGCTCACCAAACCGGGACAGTAACTATGGCTACACCTTC. Protein sequence: CASSPNRDSNYGYTF.

The CDR3 sequence is CASSLAGGGRETQYF. CDR3 in DNA: TGTGCCAGCAGCTTAGCGGGGGGGGGCCGGGAGACCCAGTACTTC. This chain links TRBV11-2 with TRBJ2-5, with TRBD2 matching 8 bases. This CDR3 has 15 residues. Germline assignment: CDR1 SGHAT and CDR2 FQNNGV. V lost 1 base and J lost 5; bases outside the gene matches: 6.

Of note for this clone: At the DNA level, this CDR3 is encoded by other sequences in the same sample as well. CDR3 nucleotides: TGCGCCAGCAGCTTGGGGGGACAGGGGTACAATGAGCAGTTCTTC. Translation: CASSLGGQGYNEQFF. This rearrangement joins TRBV5-1 to TRBJ2-1; TRBD1 aligns across 10 bases. The CDR3 is 15 residues long. The germline CDR1 and CDR2 sequences are SGHRS and YFSETQ. Losses at the gene ends were 0 bases for V and 4 bases for J; bases not matched to a gene: 1.

The V call is TRBV6-6, the J call TRBJ1-3; D might be TRBD1 (6 bases). From germline, CDR1 is MNHNY and CDR2 SVGAGI (reference sequence). This CDR3 has 15 residues. Trimming stripped 2 bases from V and 0 bases from J, with 8 bases between. CDR3 DNA sequence: TGTGCCAGCAGTTACGAGGGGGACTCTGGAAACACCATATATTTT. Translating gives CASSYEGDSGNTIYF.

The gene calls are TRBV5-5 and TRBJ2-2; D is possibly TRBD1 (5 bases). The CDR3 spans 16 residues. Looked up from germline, CDR1 is SGHKS and CDR2 is YYEKEE (reference sequence). The V and J ends lost 0 bases and 0 bases respectively, with 9 bases between them. The CDR3 loop reads CASSLARAANTGELFF. The CDR3 DNA reads as TGTGCCAGCAGCTTGGCCAGGGCAGCGAACACCGGGGAGCTGTTTTTT.